Included here is one T cell receptor (beta chain) sequence, with context. Antigen unknown. CDR1 and CDR2 (germline): WSHSY, SAAADI. The V gene end was trimmed by 8 bases and the J gene end by 5 bases; junction bases not matched to a gene: 5. The CDR3 runs 13 residues. The record originates from a study of response to subunit inactivated influenza vaccine. One entry per CDR3 protein results from TCRdb running MiXCR on the RT-PCR reads. The sample holds some 300,000 distinct CDR3 sequences, approximately 23% seen once. Findings of the study overall: Researchers suggested that each seasonal influenza vaccination recruits few new T cells.

The sample was PBMCs from blood, taken roughly 20 months after vaccination. The sequence was collected from a man aged 50 to 75 who received an inactivated influenza vaccine. The chain couples TRBV10-2 to TRBJ1-4; 7 nucleotides agree with TRBD1. CDR3 nucleotides: TGCGCCAGCGCCGGGACAGCGAATGAAAAACTGTTTTTT. Protein: CASAGTANEKLFF.